The rows below give T cell receptor beta chains drawn from one sample of a study of vaccination effects on CD4 cells after COVID-19. The antigens these receptors bind are not known. Sequencing was performed with immunoSEQ multiplex PCR; in TCRdb, only in-frame clones are kept and a portion is missing. This sample has tens of thousands of clones, with around three quarters found just once. Sequencing was performed on CD4+ T cells from PBMCs cultured with HCoV-OC43 spike peptides, taken after COVID-19 vaccination. Every receptor here comes from a human donor who received a COVID-19 vaccine. Both conserved end residues are part of each CDR3. The D gene is left open where the match is weak.

>TRBD1|TRBV7-2
CASSQDRGADTQYF
>.|TRBV24-1
CATSDPGRTETQYF
>.|TRBV5-1
CASSPRGFDTEAFF
>.|TRBV7-2
CASSFSGGSTEAFF
>.|TRBV6-5
CASSVLLNTEAFF
>TRBD1|TRBV5-1
CASSSDRVNTEAFF
>.|TRBV13
CASSPDLMNTEAFF
>.|TRBV30
CAWSEAGRGGYNEQFF
>.|TRBV27
CASSKARITYNEQFF
>.|TRBV4-1
CASSQTDIMNTEAFF
>.|TRBV19
CASRRTDNYGYTF
>.|TRBV3-1/TRBV3-2
CASSQDPSLNYNSPLHF
>.|TRBV29-1
CSVVRDNYGYTF
>TRBD1|TRBV4-3
CASSQDEGAPLHF
>.|TRBV5-1
CASSLGGPFTDTQYF
>.|TRBV19
CASSITGQGTEAFF
>TRBD1|TRBV9
CASSTGQGLEAFF
>TRBD1|TRBV6-2/TRBV6-3
CASSSLGQGKGQPQHF
>.|TRBV30
CAWSVRGGEKLFF
>TRBD2|TRBV6-5
CASKPLAGDTMEQFF
>.|TRBV7-2
CASSLGGGDTEAFF
>.|TRBV5-1
CASSLAGGGTTEAFF
>.|TRBV24-1
CATSDPGAYGYTF
>TRBD1|TRBV30
CAWNRGGNTIYF
>.|TRBV15
CATSRDRHFNQPQHF
>TRBD1|TRBV6-5
CASRETGINQPQHF
>TRBD1|TRBV6-2/TRBV6-3
CASSLFWTGQKNTEAFF
>TRBD1|TRBV5-1
CASSSRGTGGLNEQFF
>.|TRBV15
CATSRDLGHQPPLAKNIQYF
>.|TRBV30
CAWSGAAPYNSPLHF
>.|TRBV11-1
CASSQAGNQPQHF
>.|TRBV7-2
CASSLARSRDEKLFF
>.|TRBV7-8
CASTLLSGYNEQFF
>.|TRBV4-1
CASSQELGLSGANVLTF
>TRBD2|TRBV11-2
CASSPVTSDGQETQYF
>.|TRBV14
CASSKTTVQRTDTQYF
>.|TRBV7-8
CASSSEWANSNQPQHF
>.|TRBV3-1/TRBV3-2
CASSRQLSYNEQFF